The 2 T cell receptor beta chains reported below all come from one sample, sequenced in a study of blood T cell repertoires in COVID-19. The method was immunoSEQ multiplex PCR; TCRdb's version includes in-frame clones alone and lacks a portion of them. The table records some 220,000 clones, 85% of them present only once. Sequences were obtained from peripheral blood. The receptor set was obtained from a man aged 45-65 years who had recovered from COVID-19.

The chain has TRBV27 and TRBJ2-2; 12 bases map to TRBD2. The CDR3 has 19 amino acids. Germline V gene lookup returns CDR1 MNHEY and CDR2 SMNVEV (reference sequence). V was pared by 4 bases and J by 5 bases, with 14 bases of the junction left unmatched. CDR3 nucleotide sequence: TGTGCCAGCAGTTCACCCAACCTACTAGCGGGAGGACGGACCGGGGAGCTGTTTTTT. Translated, it gives CASSSPNLLAGGRTGELFF.

The chain is built from TRBV28 and TRBJ1-1, with TRBD1 identical over 8 bases. Germline loops: CDR1 MDHEN, CDR2 SYDVKM. This CDR3 contains 16 residues. Trimming at V came to 5 bases and at J to 5 bases, leaving 13 bases not matched to a gene. CDR3 in DNA: TGTGCCAGCAGTCCAGTCGGGACAGGTACAGGGACTGAAGCTTTCTTT. It codes for CASSPVGTGTGTEAFF.